Included here is one T cell receptor (beta chain) sequence, with context. Its antigen remains unidentified. Base qualities are not recorded, but no much larger clone differs from it by a single base. This sample was included in a study of blood T cell repertoires in COVID-19 (dated by TCRdb to the early 2020s). Notes on the research overall: Samples covering the acute and convalescent phases of COVID-19 were provided by collaborators in the United States, Italy and Spain. The material from the prospective study consisted of cDNA or gDNA derived from T cells, B-cell-depleted T cells, or PBMCs. Subjects who had been exposed to COVID-19, were actively infected with it, or had recovered from it provided the deeply sampled blood TCRbeta repertoires that made up the dataset. The repertoires were released in a freely available public database intended as a resource for research on the immune response to SARS-CoV-2. Samples came from the ongoing ImmuneRACE study (first 160 participants) plus 1,254 subjects from 6 global collaborators. Nearly every sample came with metadata listing a de-identified subject ID, COVID-19 status, age in years and sex. Where available, HLA class I and class II types were obtained from metadata supplied by the sample provider rather than from assay-based typing. The full study reports these points: The amount of clinical and demographic metadata varied by source and participant and was provided uncurated.

The CDR3 contains 17 residues, cysteine and phenylalanine counted. CDR3 DNA only is kept here, 51 bases in frame from base 1. The CDR1 and CDR2 encoded by the germline V gene are KGHSH and LQKENI. Compared with germline, V lacks 4 bases and J lacks 2 bases; bases without a gene match: 12. The immunoSEQ Assay, a bias-controlled multiplex PCR, was used to amplify TCRbeta CDR3 regions from genomic DNA. The study's processing was this. The number of nucleated cells in each sample was estimated from the amplification of reference gene primers within the assay. To quantify the absolute abundance of each unique TCRbeta CDR3 rearrangement, sequence reads were collapsed and filtered. For each sample, productive Simpson clonality was calculated as the square root of Simpson's diversity index across productive rearrangements. Sourced from immuneACCESS, this table was stored by TCRdb with only in-frame sequences that have V and J called. A share of the clones is absent; for the studies checked, an unresolved V gene accounts for under half, and the remainder has no known explanation. The V and J calls and clone size come from that table; D and trimming were worked out from the DNA. This sample gives tens of thousands of clones in total; roughly 74% of them show up just once. The top ten hold under 75% of the sample.

Collaborating institutions collected whole blood in K2EDTA tubes following their own protocols. For TCRbeta analysis, collaborators shipped samples in one of three forms: frozen whole blood, isolated PBMCs, or DNA extracted from either of those sample types. Recombination joined TRBV18 with TRBJ2-3; the junction holds 7 bases that match TRBD1. The clonotype was recovered from a man older than 75 with acute or convalescent COVID-19. The sample consisted of peripheral blood. At the DNA level, the sequence is TGTGCCAGCTCACTCATCTCTTCGGGACAGACCACAGATACGCAGTATTTT. This encodes CASSLISSGQTTDTQYF.